This paragraph reports one TCR beta chain. The data belong to a study of blood T cell repertoires in COVID-19. With 8 bases removed from V and 5 bases from J, the gap between germline ends came to 22 bases. This CDR3 spans 17 amino acids. The V gene's germline CDR1 is WNHNN and CDR2 SYGVQD (reference sequence). In the authors' methods: Scientists estimated how many nucleated cells there were by amplifying reference gene primers. The table came from immunoSEQ multiplex PCR; TCRdb's copy has only in-frame clones and leaves some out. V, J and clone size derive from that table, while D and trimming were established from the DNA sequence. The sample comprises about 380,000 clones, around 89% of which are singletons, and approximately 1.2% rests with the top ten.

The rearrangement links TRBV10-1 to TRBJ1-6, with D hard to call. The TCR was taken from a woman aged 18-29 years who had recovered from COVID-19. The sequencing input was PBMCs or T cells enriched from blood (not recorded which). The CDR3 here is CASGRRQPLGDNSPLHF. The CDR3 region has the DNA TGCGCCAGCGGAAGGCGGCAGCCACTAGGAGATAATTCACCCCTCCACTTT.